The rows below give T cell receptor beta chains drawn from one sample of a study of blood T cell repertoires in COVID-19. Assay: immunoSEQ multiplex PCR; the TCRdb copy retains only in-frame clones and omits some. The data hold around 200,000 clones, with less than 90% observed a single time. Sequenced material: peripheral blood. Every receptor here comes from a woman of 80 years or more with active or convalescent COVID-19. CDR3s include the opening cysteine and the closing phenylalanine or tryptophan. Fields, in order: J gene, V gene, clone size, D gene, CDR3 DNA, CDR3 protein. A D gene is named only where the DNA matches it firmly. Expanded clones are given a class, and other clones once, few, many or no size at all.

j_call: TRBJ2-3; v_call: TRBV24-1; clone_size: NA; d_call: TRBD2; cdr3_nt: TGTGCCACCAGTGATCCCAGGCGGGGGTCAGATACGCAGTATTTT; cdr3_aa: CATSDPRRGSDTQYF
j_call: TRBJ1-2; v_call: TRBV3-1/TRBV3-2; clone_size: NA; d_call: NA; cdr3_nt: TGTGCCAGCAGCCAAGAGCAGTCCCCGTTTCGCTTCACCTTC; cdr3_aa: CASSQEQSPFRFTF
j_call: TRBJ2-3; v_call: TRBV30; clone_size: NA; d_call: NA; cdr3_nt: TGTGCCTGGAGCGTGTGGGGGACAACAGATACGCAGTATTTT; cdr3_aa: CAWSVWGTTDTQYF
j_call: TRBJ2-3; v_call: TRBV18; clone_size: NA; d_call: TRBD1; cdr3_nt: TGTGCCAGCTCACCACTTCGATCGGGACAGGGGGCTGCAGATACGCAGTATTTT; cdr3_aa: CASSPLRSGQGAADTQYF
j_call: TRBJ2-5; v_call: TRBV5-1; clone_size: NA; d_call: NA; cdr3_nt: TGCGCCAGCAGCAAAGACGGCTCTTCGGGAGAGACCCAGTACTTC; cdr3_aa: CASSKDGSSGETQYF
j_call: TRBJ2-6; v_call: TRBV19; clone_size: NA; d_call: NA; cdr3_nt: TGTGCCAGTAGTACAGGACAGCCCTCTGGGGCCAACGTCCTGACTTTC; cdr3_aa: CASSTGQPSGANVLTF
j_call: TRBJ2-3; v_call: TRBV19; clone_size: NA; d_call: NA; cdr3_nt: TGTGCCAGTAGTATAGTCCGGGGGATGGGAACAGATACGCAGTATTTT; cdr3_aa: CASSIVRGMGTDTQYF
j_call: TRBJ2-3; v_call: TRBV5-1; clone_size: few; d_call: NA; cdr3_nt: TGCGCCAGCAGCCCCTCGGCCTCTACCCAGGTAGATACGCAGTATTTT; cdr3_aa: CASSPSASTQVDTQYF
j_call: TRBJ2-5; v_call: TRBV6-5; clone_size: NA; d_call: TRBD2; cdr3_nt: TGTGCCAGCAGTTACTACGGCAGGGAGGGGACCCAGTACTTC; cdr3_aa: CASSYYGREGTQYF
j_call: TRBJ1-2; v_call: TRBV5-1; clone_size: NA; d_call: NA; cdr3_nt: TGCGCCAGCAGCTTGACAGCGGATGGCTACACCTTC; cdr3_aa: CASSLTADGYTF
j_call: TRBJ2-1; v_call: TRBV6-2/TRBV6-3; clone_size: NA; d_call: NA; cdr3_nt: TGTGCCAGCAGTTACAGGGGAAACACCTACAATGAGCAGTTCTTC; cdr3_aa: CASSYRGNTYNEQFF
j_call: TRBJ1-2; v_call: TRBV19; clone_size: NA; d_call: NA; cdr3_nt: TGTGCCAGTAGTATGGGGCCGGGGGGCGTCTATGGCTACACCTTC; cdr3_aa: CASSMGPGGVYGYTF
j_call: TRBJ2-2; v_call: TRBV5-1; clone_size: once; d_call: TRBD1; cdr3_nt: TGCGCCAGCAGCCCTACAGGGGACGCGAACACCGGGGAGCTGTTTTTT; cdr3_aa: CASSPTGDANTGELFF
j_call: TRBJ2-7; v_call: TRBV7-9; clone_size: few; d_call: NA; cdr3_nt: TGTGCCAGCAGCTTAAAAGAACTAGGCCCCACTTCCTACGAGCAGTACTTC; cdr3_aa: CASSLKELGPTSYEQYF
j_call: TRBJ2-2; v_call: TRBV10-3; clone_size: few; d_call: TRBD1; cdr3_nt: TGTGCCATCAGTACCTCCCCCGGGACAGTTAACACCGGGGAGCTGTTTTTT; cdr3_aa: CAISTSPGTVNTGELFF
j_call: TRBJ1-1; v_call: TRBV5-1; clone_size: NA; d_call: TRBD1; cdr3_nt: TGCGCCAGCAGCCCCGGGACAGGGGGCAATGCTTTCTTT; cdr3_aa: CASSPGTGGNAFF
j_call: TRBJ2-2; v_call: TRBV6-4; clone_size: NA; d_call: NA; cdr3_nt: TGTGCCAGCAGCCGCACTACAGGGGGGGGCACCGGGGAGCTGTTTTTT; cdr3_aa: CASSRTTGGGTGELFF
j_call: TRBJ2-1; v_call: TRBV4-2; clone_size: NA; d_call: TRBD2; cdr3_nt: TGTGCCAGCAGCCATACCGGGACTAGCGGGCCGGAGTTCTTC; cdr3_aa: CASSHTGTSGPEFF
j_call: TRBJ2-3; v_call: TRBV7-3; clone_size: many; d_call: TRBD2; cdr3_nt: TGTGCCAGCAGCTTAACGGGGGGGTTTGCTAGCGGGCGAAGCACAGATACGCAGTATTTT; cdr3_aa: CASSLTGGFASGRSTDTQYF
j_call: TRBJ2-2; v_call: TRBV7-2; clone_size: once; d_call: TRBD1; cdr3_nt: TGTGCCAGCAGCTTAGCGCCAGGGGGTTACACCGGGGAGCTGTTTTTT; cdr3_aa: CASSLAPGGYTGELFF
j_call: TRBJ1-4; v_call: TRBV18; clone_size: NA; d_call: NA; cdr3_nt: TGTGCCAGCTCACCAAGGGGCACAGCTAATGAAAAACTGTTTTTT; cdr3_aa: CASSPRGTANEKLFF
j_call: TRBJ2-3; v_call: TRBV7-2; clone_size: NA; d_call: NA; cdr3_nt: TGTGCCAGCAGCTTAGTTCTAGGGGGAGATACGCAGTATTTT; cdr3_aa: CASSLVLGGDTQYF
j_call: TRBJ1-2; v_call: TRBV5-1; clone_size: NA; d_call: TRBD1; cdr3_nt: TGCGCCAGCAGCTTGGGGGTCGGGACAGACACCTATGGCTACACCTTC; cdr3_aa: CASSLGVGTDTYGYTF
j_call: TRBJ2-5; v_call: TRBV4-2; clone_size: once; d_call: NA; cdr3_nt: TGTGCCAGCAGCCAAGGTAGACTGCAAGAGACCCAGTACTTC; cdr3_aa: CASSQGRLQETQYF
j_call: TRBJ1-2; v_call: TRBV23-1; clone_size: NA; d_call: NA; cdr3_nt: TGCGCCAGCAGTCGACTGGGACACAACTATGGCTACACCTTC; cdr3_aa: CASSRLGHNYGYTF
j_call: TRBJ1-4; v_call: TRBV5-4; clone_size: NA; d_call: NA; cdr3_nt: TGTGCCAGCAGCCCGCGGGGAGTTGAAAAACTGTTTTTT; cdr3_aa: CASSPRGVEKLFF
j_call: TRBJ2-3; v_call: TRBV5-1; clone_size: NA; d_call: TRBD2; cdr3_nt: TGCGCCAGCAGCCCGGGAGCTGCGGGGGGGATAGATACGCAGTATTTT; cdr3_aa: CASSPGAAGGIDTQYF
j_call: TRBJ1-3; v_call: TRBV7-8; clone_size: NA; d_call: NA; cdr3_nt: TGTGCCAGCTCGCGTCCGAGCTCTGGAAACACCATATATTTT; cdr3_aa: CASSRPSSGNTIYF
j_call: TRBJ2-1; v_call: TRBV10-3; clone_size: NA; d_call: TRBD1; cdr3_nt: TGTGCCATCAGTGAGGACAGGGTGGTCAATGAGCAGTTCTTC; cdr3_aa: CAISEDRVVNEQFF
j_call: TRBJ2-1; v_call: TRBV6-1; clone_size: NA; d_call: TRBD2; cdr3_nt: TGTGCCAGCAGTGGACAGGGACTAGCGGTCTACAATGAGCAGTTCTTC; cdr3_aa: CASSGQGLAVYNEQFF
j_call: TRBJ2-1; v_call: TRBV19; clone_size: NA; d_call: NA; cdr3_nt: TGTGCCAGTAGTATAAATGCGGGGTTTACAGATGAGCAGTTCTTC; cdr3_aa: CASSINAGFTDEQFF
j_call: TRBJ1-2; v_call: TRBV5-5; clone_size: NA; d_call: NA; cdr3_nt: TGTGCCAGCAGCTTGGCGGGAAGTAACTATGGCTACACCTTC; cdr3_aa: CASSLAGSNYGYTF
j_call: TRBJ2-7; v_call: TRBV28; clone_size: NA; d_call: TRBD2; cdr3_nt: TGTGCCAGCAGTTTAATCGCGGGGGGCGCCTACGAGCAGTACTTC; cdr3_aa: CASSLIAGGAYEQYF
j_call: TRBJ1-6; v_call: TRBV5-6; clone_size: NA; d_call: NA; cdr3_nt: TGTGCCAGCAGCTTGATCGGCTCCTATAATTCACCCCTCCACTTT; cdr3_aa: CASSLIGSYNSPLHF
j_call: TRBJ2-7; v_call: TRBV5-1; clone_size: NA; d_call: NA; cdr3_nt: TGCGCCAGCAGCTTGGATGTAGGAGTCCCTTACGAGCAGTACTTC; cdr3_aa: CASSLDVGVPYEQYF
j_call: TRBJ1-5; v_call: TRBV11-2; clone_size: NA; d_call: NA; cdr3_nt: TGTGCCAGCAGCTTAGATCACACAGACAATCAGCCCCAGCATTTT; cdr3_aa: CASSLDHTDNQPQHF
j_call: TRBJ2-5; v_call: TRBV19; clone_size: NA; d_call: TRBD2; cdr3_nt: TGTGCCAGTAGTCGTTGGGGCGGGGGGACCTCTCGAGAGACCCAGTACTTC; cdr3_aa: CASSRWGGGTSRETQYF
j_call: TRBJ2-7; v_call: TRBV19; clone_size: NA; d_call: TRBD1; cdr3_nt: TGTGCCAGTAGTCGACCCCGACAGGGAGTCTACGAGCAGTACTTC; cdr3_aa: CASSRPRQGVYEQYF
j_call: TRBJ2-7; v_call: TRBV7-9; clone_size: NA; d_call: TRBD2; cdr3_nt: TGTGCCAGCAGCTTTAAGACTAGCGGCTCCTACGAGCAGTACTTC; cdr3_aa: CASSFKTSGSYEQYF
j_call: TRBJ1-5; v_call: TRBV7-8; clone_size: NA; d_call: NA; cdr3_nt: TGTGCCAGCAGCTTACCAGGGGTTACTAGCAATCAGCCCCAGCATTTT; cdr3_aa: CASSLPGVTSNQPQHF
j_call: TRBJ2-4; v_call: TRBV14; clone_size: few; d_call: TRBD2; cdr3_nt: TGTGCCAGCAGCCACCTCGATAGCGGGATAAAAAACATTCAGTACTTC; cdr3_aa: CASSHLDSGIKNIQYF
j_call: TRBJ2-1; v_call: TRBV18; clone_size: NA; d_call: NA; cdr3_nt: TGTGCCAGCTGCCGGACTCCAACCGGGAATGAGCAGTTCTTC; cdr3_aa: CASCRTPTGNEQFF